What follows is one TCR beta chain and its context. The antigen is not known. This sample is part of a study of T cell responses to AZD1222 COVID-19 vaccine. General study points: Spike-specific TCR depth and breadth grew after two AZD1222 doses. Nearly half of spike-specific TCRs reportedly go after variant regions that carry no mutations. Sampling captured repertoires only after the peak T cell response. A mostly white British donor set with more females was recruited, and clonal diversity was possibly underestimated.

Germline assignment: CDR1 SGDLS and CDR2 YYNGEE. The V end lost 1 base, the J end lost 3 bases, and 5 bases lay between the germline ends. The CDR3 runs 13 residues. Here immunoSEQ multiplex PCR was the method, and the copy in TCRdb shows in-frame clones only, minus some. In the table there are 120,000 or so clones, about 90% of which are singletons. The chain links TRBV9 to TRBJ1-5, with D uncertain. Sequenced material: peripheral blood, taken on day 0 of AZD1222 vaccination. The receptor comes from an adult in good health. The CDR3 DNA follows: TGTGCCAGCAGCGTACTTATCAATCAGCCCCAGCATTTT. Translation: CASSVLINQPQHF.